Below, 16 T cell receptor beta chains from the same sample are listed, as sequenced in a study of T cell clonotyping in hematopoietic cell transplantation. Profiling relied on immunoSEQ multiplex PCR, and the TCRdb table lists in-frame clones only, not all of them. The sample has some 30,000 clones, 92% seen once. Sequencing was performed on PBMCs, taken 100 days after allogeneic stem cell transplant. These receptors came from a female patient in her 50s who had an allogeneic stem cell transplant from a related donor, so the T cells may come from the graft donor. Some clones in this sample may be carry-over from other donors' samples.

The V gene is TRBV18, the J gene TRBJ1-3; the D is unclear. This CDR3 comprises 15 residues. Germline-derived CDR1 and CDR2 are KGHSH and LQKENI. V dropped 3 bases and J dropped 0 bases, with 9 bases sitting between them. The CDR3 DNA sequence: TGTGCCAGCTCACCCAACAAAGGCTCTGGAAACACCATATATTTT. Its protein is CASSPNKGSGNTIYF.

The chain couples TRBV6-5 to TRBJ1-2; maybe TRBD1 (5 bases). This CDR3 spans 12 amino acids. Trimming shortened V by 4 bases and J by 13 bases, and 16 bases separated the two germline ends. Germline V gene lookup returns CDR1 MNHEY and CDR2 SVGAGI. Here the CDR3 reads CASSSPGAPGTF. Written as DNA, the CDR3 is TGTGCCAGCAGTTCCCCCGGGGCGCCAGGCACCTTC.

A note on this clone: One end of the junction does not line up with germline, which may come from a read error. The chain joins TRBV5-4 to TRBJ1-5, with TRBD1 as a possible D gene (5 bases). Germline lookup yields CDR1 SGHNT and CDR2 YYREEE (reference sequence). This CDR3 spans 15 amino acids. The DNA for the CDR3 is TGTGCCAGCAGTTTGGGGCGGGGGGAGGGTCAGCCCCAGCATTTT. Protein sequence: CASSLGRGEGQPQHF.

The chain combines TRBV7-8 with TRBJ1-1; D is ambiguous. This CDR3 comprises 14 residues. The ends were cut back, 3 bases at V and 1 base at J, with 9 bases in the middle. Germline loops: CDR1 SGHVS, CDR2 FQNEAQ. In nucleotides, the CDR3 is TGTGCCAGCAGCTTTCCACTTAAGAACACTGAAGCTTTCTTT. This sequence encodes CASSFPLKNTEAFF.

The chain couples TRBV7-8 to TRBJ2-3; maybe TRBD2 (6 bases). In germline, CDR1 is SGHVS, CDR2 FQNEAQ. Trimming removed 4 bases at V and 0 bases at J, with 17 bases between. The CDR3 is 17 residues long. CDR3 coding DNA: TGTGCCAGCAGCTCATGGCGTGGGGGGTCTAGCACAGATACGCAGTATTTT. Encoded protein: CASSSWRGGSSTDTQYF.

The genes are TRBV10-2 and TRBJ1-5; D is unclear. V dropped 3 bases and J dropped 2 bases, with 11 bases sitting between them. The germline V gene has CDR1 WSHSY and CDR2 SAAADI. The CDR3 contains 15 residues. This CDR3 reads CASSESGHRNQPQHF. The CDR3 coding sequence is TGCGCCAGCAGTGAATCCGGCCACCGCAATCAGCCCCAGCATTTT.

This chain connects TRBV25-1 to TRBJ2-5, with TRBD2 matching over 8 bases. After removal of 2 bases from V and 4 bases from J, the junction contained 6 bases not matched to a gene. CDR1 and CDR2 (germline): MGHDK, SYGVNS. This CDR3 contains 15 residues. The CDR3 spells CASSEAGGRTETQYF. The DNA of the CDR3 is TGTGCCAGCAGTGAAGCGGGGGGTCGTACAGAGACCCAGTACTTC.

This clone was detected a few times. The chain is built from TRBV15 and TRBJ1-2; TRBD1 matches 9 bases. Germline loops: CDR1 LNHNV, CDR2 YYDKDF (reference sequence). The CDR3 loop spans 14 amino acids. Losses at the gene ends were 5 bases for V and 2 bases for J; bases not matched to a gene: 3. The CDR3 coding sequence is TGTGCCACCAGCGGGACAGGGTTAAACTATGGCTACACCTTC. It is translated as CATSGTGLNYGYTF. The full variable domain, completed using reference TRBV15 and TRBJ1-2, is DAMVIQNPRYQVTQFGKPVTLSCSQTLNHNVMYWYQQKSSQAPKLLFHYYDKDFNNEADTPDNFQSRRPNTSFCFLDIRSPGLGDTAMYLCATSGTGLNYGYTFGSGTRLTVV.

The rearrangement links TRBV6-6 to TRBJ1-1; D remains ambiguous. The germline V gene encodes CDR1 MNHNY and CDR2 SVGAGI (reference sequence). This CDR3 region has 13 residues. The V gene lost 2 bases and the J gene lost 2 bases, with 6 bases spanning the gap. CDR3 protein: CASSYRDNTEAFF. Here the CDR3 DNA reads TGTGCCAGCAGTTACCGGGATAACACTGAAGCTTTCTTT.

This clone was recorded once. Additional DNA sequences in this sample encode the identical CDR3. V usage is TRBV11-2 and J usage is TRBJ1-2, with D possibly TRBD1 on 5 matching bases. CDR3 length equals 13 residues. The V gene's germline CDR1 is SGHAT and CDR2 FQNNGV. The V end was cut by 1 base, the J end by 4 bases, with 7 bases between. This CDR3 reads CASSLGQTYGYTF. CDR3 DNA: TGTGCCAGCAGCTTAGGACAGACCTATGGCTACACCTTC. The full variable domain, completed using reference TRBV11-2 and TRBJ1-2, is EAGVAQSPRYKIIEKRQSVAFWCNPISGHATLYWYQQILGQGPKLLIQFQNNGVVDDSQLPKDRFSAERLKGVDSTLKIQPAKLEDSAVYLCASSLGQTYGYTFGSGTRLTVV.

V is TRBV28 and J is TRBJ2-1; TRBD1 matches 8 bases. The CDR3 sequence is 16 residues long. Trimming removed 4 bases from V and 0 bases from J; junction bases left unmatched: 5. The V gene's germline CDR1 is MDHEN and CDR2 SYDVKM. CDR3: CASSSQGASSYNEQFF. CDR3 DNA sequence: TGTGCCAGCAGTTCCCAGGGGGCGAGCTCCTACAATGAGCAGTTCTTC.

The rearrangement joins TRBV2 to TRBJ1-2; 7 bases are shared with TRBD1. The CDR3 is made up of 14 amino acids. With V trimmed by 8 bases and J by 4 bases, 10 bases remained unmatched. In germline, CDR1 is SNHLY, CDR2 FYNNEI. CDR3 sequence reads: CASGKEGGAYGYTF. CDR3 sequence (DNA): TGTGCCAGCGGGAAGGAAGGGGGCGCCTATGGCTACACCTTC.

V is TRBV5-1 and J is TRBJ1-6; 7 bases line up with TRBD1. Trimming at V came to 2 bases and at J to 8 bases, leaving 7 bases not matched to a gene. Germline V CDR1 and CDR2: SGHRS, YFSETQ. CDR3 length: 15 residues. CDR3 coding DNA: TGCGCCAGCAGCTTACAGGGGAGAGGGGATTCACCCCTCCACTTT. Translation: CASSLQGRGDSPLHF.

The V call is TRBV7-2, the J call TRBJ2-3; D may be TRBD2 (7 bases). The CDR3 has 14 amino acids. The V gene's germline CDR1 is SGHTA and CDR2 FQGNSA. V was pared by 3 bases and J by 6 bases, with 13 bases between. DNA of the CDR3: TGTGCCAGCAGCTTTCGGGGGGCCGGGGATACGCAGTATTTT. It codes for CASSFRGAGDTQYF.

The chain links TRBV7-3 to TRBJ2-7, with a possible D match to TRBD2 (7 bases). The CDR3 consists of 16 residues. Germline CDR1 reads SGHTA; CDR2 reads FQGTGA. Deletions cut 2 bases from V and 5 bases from J, with 19 bases between. The CDR3 reads CASSLDGGAKKNEQYF. The CDR3 DNA is TGTGCCAGCAGCTTAGATGGGGGGGCGAAAAAAAACGAGCAGTACTTC.

The V and J genes are TRBV7-9 and TRBJ2-7, with D perhaps TRBD1 or TRBD2 (5 bases each). The V end lost 6 bases, the J end lost 4 bases, and 13 bases lay between the germline ends. Germline V gives CDR1 SEHNR, CDR2 FQNEAQ (reference sequence). The CDR3 is 13 amino acids. The CDR3 loop is CASRKQDFYEQYF. In nucleotides, the CDR3 is TGTGCCAGCAGAAAACAGGACTTTTACGAGCAGTACTTC.